The rows below give T cell receptor beta chains drawn from one sample of a study of T cells after yellow fever vaccination. TCRdb reanalysed the 5' RACE reads using MiXCR and keeps one entry per CDR3 protein. The sample contains some 300,000 distinct CDR3 sequences, around 4% of which appear only once. Sequencing was performed on PBMCs, taken on the day of the yellow fever booster vaccination. The receptors stem from a man in his late teens or twenties who received the YFV17D yellow fever vaccine. The CDR3 runs from the conserved cysteine through the conserved F or W. Fields, in order: D gene, V gene, J gene, clone size, CDR3 protein, CDR3 DNA. D genes are given only for firm matches. Some rows mark clone size as missing; the rest say once, few, many or name a class of expanded clone.

D: .
V: TRBV12-3/TRBV12-4
J: TRBJ2-2
size: .
CDR3: CASSRRGLNTGELFF
DNA: TGTGCCAGCAGCCGTAGGGGACTGAACACCGGGGAGCTGTTTTTT

D: .
V: TRBV10-3
J: TRBJ1-1
size: many
CDR3: CAISDDRRARQFF
DNA: TGTGCCATCAGCGACGACAGGCGCGCTAGGCAATTCTTT

D: .
V: TRBV11-2
J: TRBJ1-3
size: many
CDR3: CASSPRWFSGNTIYF
DNA: TGTGCCAGCAGCCCAAGGTGGTTCTCTGGAAACACCATATATTTT

D: .
V: TRBV4-3
J: TRBJ1-5
size: many
CDR3: CASSPRDGPKSNQPQHF
DNA: TGCGCCAGCAGCCCTAGAGACGGCCCGAAGAGCAATCAGCCCCAGCATTTT

D: TRBD1
V: TRBV10-3
J: TRBJ2-1
size: .
CDR3: CATRDRAREQFF
DNA: TGTGCCACCAGGGACAGGGCTCGAGAGCAGTTCTTC

D: .
V: TRBV19
J: TRBJ1-5
size: few
CDR3: CASTLNGGERNQPQHF
DNA: TGTGCCAGTACCCTAAATGGAGGGGAGAGGAATCAGCCCCAGCATTTT

D: TRBD2
V: TRBV7-9
J: TRBJ2-5
size: .
CDR3: CASKGLADQETQYF
DNA: TGTGCCAGCAAGGGACTAGCGGATCAAGAGACCCAGTACTTC

D: .
V: TRBV5-1
J: TRBJ2-3
size: .
CDR3: CASSLAVASVTDTQYF
DNA: TGCGCCAGCAGCTTGGCCGTCGCATCTGTGACAGATACGCAGTATTTT

D: TRBD1
V: TRBV5-1
J: TRBJ1-1
size: .
CDR3: CASSLRDRGSLEAFF
DNA: TGCGCCAGCAGCCTCCGGGACAGGGGGTCCCTTGAAGCTTTCTTT

D: .
V: TRBV7-9
J: TRBJ1-1
size: many
CDR3: CASSWGRGGMNTEAFF
DNA: TGTGCCAGCAGCTGGGGGCGGGGCGGAATGAACACTGAAGCTTTCTTT

D: .
V: TRBV12-3/TRBV12-4
J: TRBJ2-2
size: few
CDR3: CASSLRMIAGELFF
DNA: TGTGCCAGCAGTCTTAGGATGATAGCCGGGGAGCTGTTTTTT

D: TRBD1
V: TRBV7-6
J: TRBJ1-1
size: many
CDR3: CASSLTGASNTEAFF
DNA: TGTGCCAGCAGCTTAACAGGGGCTTCCAACACTGAAGCTTTCTTT

D: .
V: TRBV12-3/TRBV12-4
J: TRBJ2-1
size: few
CDR3: CASNLRQTEQFF
DNA: TGTGCCAGCAACCTCAGACAGACGGAGCAGTTCTTC

D: .
V: TRBV7-2
J: TRBJ2-5
size: many
CDR3: CASSSRLDRVSQYF
DNA: TGTGCCAGCAGCTCCCGACTAGACCGGGTTTCCCAGTACTTC

D: TRBD1
V: TRBV6-6
J: TRBJ1-4
size: many
CDR3: CASSPGTGYEKLFF
DNA: TGTGCCAGCAGCCCCGGGACAGGATATGAAAAACTGTTTTTT

D: .
V: TRBV5-1
J: TRBJ2-5
size: few
CDR3: CASSLLPRRETQYF
DNA: TGCGCCAGCAGCTTGTTACCTAGGAGAGAGACCCAGTACTTC

D: .
V: TRBV27
J: TRBJ1-5
size: .
CDR3: CASRPFQGNGQPQHF
DNA: TGTGCCAGCAGACCGTTCCAGGGGAATGGACAGCCCCAGCATTTT

D: .
V: TRBV4-3
J: TRBJ1-4
size: .
CDR3: CASSQDGEKLFF
DNA: TGCGCCAGCAGCCAAGATGGAGAAAAACTGTTTTTT

D: .
V: TRBV7-2
J: TRBJ2-7
size: many
CDR3: CASSDRREREQYF
DNA: TGTGCCAGCAGCGACCGGAGGGAGCGCGAGCAGTACTTC

D: .
V: TRBV3-1
J: TRBJ2-1
size: .
CDR3: CASSQGPDNEQFF
DNA: TGTGCCAGCAGCCAAGGCCCAGACAATGAGCAGTTCTTC

D: .
V: TRBV5-1
J: TRBJ1-2
size: many
CDR3: CASSLVSTDYGYTF
DNA: TGCGCCAGCAGCTTGGTATCCACCGACTATGGCTACACCTTC

D: .
V: TRBV20-1
J: TRBJ1-6
size: .
CDR3: CSALRGGGSPLHF
DNA: TGCAGTGCGCTTAGAGGAGGCGGCTCACCCCTCCACTTT

D: .
V: TRBV4-3
J: TRBJ2-5
size: few
CDR3: CASSHYEGTETQYF
DNA: TGCGCCAGCAGCCACTACGAGGGCACCGAGACCCAGTACTTC

D: .
V: TRBV2
J: TRBJ2-1
size: many
CDR3: CASIPGDSLWEQFF
DNA: TGTGCCAGCATCCCGGGAGACAGCCTCTGGGAGCAGTTCTTC

D: TRBD2
V: TRBV5-1
J: TRBJ2-3
size: many
CDR3: CASWTSGGPDTQYF
DNA: TGCGCCAGCTGGACTAGCGGGGGGCCAGATACGCAGTATTTT

D: .
V: TRBV5-1
J: TRBJ2-5
size: many
CDR3: CASILGAGETQYF
DNA: TGCGCCAGCATTCTGGGGGCCGGAGAGACCCAGTACTTC

D: .
V: TRBV7-6
J: TRBJ1-1
size: few
CDR3: CASSPRGRNTEAFF
DNA: TGTGCCAGCAGCCCGCGGGGTAGGAACACTGAAGCTTTCTTT

D: .
V: TRBV4-3
J: TRBJ2-5
size: many
CDR3: CASSHSGTRGRETQYF
DNA: TGCGCCAGCAGCCATTCCGGGACTCGGGGTAGAGAGACCCAGTACTTC

D: .
V: TRBV4-3
J: TRBJ2-1
size: many
CDR3: CASSQPYGGEQFF
DNA: TGCGCCAGCAGCCAACCCTACGGAGGGGAGCAGTTCTTC

D: TRBD1
V: TRBV5-1
J: TRBJ2-5
size: many
CDR3: CASRLQGAQETQYF
DNA: TGCGCCAGCAGATTACAGGGGGCTCAAGAGACCCAGTACTTC

D: TRBD2
V: TRBV7-2
J: TRBJ2-1
size: .
CDR3: CASSLELVGVAGGRRNEQFF
DNA: TGTGCCAGCAGCTTAGAGTTGGTCGGAGTAGCGGGGGGGCGTCGAAATGAGCAGTTCTTC

D: .
V: TRBV6-1
J: TRBJ2-2
size: many
CDR3: CASRYGRGAGELFF
DNA: TGTGCCAGCAGATACGGGCGAGGTGCCGGGGAGCTGTTTTTT

D: TRBD1
V: TRBV10-3
J: TRBJ2-2
size: .
CDR3: CALGQEETGELFF
DNA: TGTGCCTTGGGACAGGAGGAAACCGGGGAGCTGTTTTTT

D: .
V: TRBV7-9
J: TRBJ2-2
size: many
CDR3: CASSWRRRVGAGELFF
DNA: TGTGCCAGCAGCTGGAGGCGGCGTGTAGGTGCCGGGGAGCTGTTTTTT

D: .
V: TRBV4-3
J: TRBJ2-3
size: .
CDR3: CASSQEYTGAGDTQYF
DNA: TGCGCCAGCAGCCAAGAATATACGGGGGCCGGAGATACGCAGTATTTT

D: .
V: TRBV2
J: TRBJ2-1
size: few
CDR3: CASSGDSLGSEQFF
DNA: TGTGCCAGCTCCGGGGACTCCTTGGGCAGTGAGCAGTTCTTC

D: .
V: TRBV12-3/TRBV12-4
J: TRBJ1-2
size: many
CDR3: CASSFRVRKGYTF
DNA: TGTGCCAGCAGTTTTAGGGTCAGGAAAGGCTACACCTTC

D: TRBD2
V: TRBV7-9
J: TRBJ2-5
size: .
CDR3: CASSLASGGEETQYF
DNA: TGTGCCAGCAGCTTAGCCAGCGGGGGCGAGGAGACCCAGTACTTC

D: .
V: TRBV9
J: TRBJ1-3
size: few
CDR3: CASSASRTTGNGNTIYF
DNA: TGTGCCAGCAGCGCCAGTCGAACCACAGGGAATGGAAACACCATATATTTT

D: .
V: TRBV27
J: TRBJ1-1
size: few
CDR3: CASSLSWNTEAFF
DNA: TGTGCCAGCAGTTTATCATGGAACACTGAAGCTTTCTTT